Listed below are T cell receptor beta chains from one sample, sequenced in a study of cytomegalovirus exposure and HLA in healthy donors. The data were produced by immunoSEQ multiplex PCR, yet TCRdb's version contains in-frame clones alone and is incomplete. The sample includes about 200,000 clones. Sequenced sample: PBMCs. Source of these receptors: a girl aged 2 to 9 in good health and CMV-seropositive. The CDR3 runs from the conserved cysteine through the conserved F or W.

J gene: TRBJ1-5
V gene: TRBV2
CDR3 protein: CASRPRTGVLQPQHF

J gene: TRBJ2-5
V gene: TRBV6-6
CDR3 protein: CASSYFLQETQYF

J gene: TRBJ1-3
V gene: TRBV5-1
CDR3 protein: CASRQGSGNTIYF

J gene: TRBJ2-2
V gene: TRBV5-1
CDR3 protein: CASTPTGTTGELFF

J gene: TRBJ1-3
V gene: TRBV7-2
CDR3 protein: CASSGGAGAYGNTIYF

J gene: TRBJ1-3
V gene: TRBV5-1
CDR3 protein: CASSRNNREGNTIYF

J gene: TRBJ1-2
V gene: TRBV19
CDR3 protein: CASSMTAEPMYGYTF

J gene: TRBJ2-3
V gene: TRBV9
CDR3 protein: CASSEPSGGSTDTQYF

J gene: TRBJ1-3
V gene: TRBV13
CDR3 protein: CASSLGTGISSGNTIYF

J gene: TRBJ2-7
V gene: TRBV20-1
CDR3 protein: CSARDAQRQYF

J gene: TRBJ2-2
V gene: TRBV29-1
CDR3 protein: CSVGGQGRSGELFF

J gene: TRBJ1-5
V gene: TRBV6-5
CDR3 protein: CASSGQAPGPQHF

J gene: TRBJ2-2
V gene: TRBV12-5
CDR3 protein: CASGFEGDTGELFF

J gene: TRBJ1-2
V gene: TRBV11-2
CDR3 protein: CASSLDGGVYGYTF

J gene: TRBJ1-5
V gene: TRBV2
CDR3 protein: CASSESRAYNQPQHF

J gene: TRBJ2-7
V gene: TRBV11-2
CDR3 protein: CASSPYTSGGTYEQYF

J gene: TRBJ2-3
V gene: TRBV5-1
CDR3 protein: CASSKQLRLAADTQYF

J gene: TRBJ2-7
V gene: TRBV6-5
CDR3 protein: CASSPYRGYEQYF

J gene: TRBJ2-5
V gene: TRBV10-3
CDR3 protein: CAISESTLGGTSVNGEQYF

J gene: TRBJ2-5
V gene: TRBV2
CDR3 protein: CASSVEAETQYF

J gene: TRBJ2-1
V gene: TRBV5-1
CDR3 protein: CASSLWTSGRSYNEQFF

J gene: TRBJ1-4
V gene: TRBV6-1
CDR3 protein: CASRAGHEGEKLFF

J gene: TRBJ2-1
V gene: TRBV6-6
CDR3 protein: CASGRVAGGNEQFF

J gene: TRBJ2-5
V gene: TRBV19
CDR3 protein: CASRSGLAAQETQYF

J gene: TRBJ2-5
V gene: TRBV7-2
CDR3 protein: CASSFGGSRGETQYF

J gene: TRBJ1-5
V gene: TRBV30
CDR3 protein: CAWSVGGGGNQPQHF

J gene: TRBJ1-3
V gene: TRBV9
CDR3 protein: CASSDDYGNTIYF

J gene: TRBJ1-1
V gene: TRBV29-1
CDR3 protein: CSVRVTASTEAFF

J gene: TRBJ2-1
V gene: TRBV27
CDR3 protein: CASSLSGGSGYNEQFF

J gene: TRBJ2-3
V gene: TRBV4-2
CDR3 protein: CASSSRRESGTDTQYF

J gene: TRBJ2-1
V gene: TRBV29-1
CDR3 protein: CSVPPSSGSTYNEQFF

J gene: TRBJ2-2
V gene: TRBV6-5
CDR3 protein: CASTKRGRAGELFF

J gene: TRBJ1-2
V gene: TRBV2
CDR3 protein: CASSEKSNRGYTF

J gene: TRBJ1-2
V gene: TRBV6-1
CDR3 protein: CASSENNRNGYTF

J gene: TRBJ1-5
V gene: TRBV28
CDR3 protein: CASRQETTINQPQHF

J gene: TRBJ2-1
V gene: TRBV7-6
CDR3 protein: CASSLGSEGGEQFF

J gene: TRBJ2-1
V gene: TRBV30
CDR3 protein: CAWSPAASSYNEQFF

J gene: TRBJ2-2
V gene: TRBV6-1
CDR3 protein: CASSTGSKAGELFF

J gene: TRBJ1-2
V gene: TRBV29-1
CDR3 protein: CSVDSQGVVGYTF

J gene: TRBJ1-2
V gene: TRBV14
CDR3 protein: CASSQGGGLIWGYTF

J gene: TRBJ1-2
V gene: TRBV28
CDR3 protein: CASSVETGRYGYTF

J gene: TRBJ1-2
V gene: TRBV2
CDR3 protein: CASSEAPAEDPNYGYTF

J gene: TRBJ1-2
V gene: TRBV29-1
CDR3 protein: CSVLGRALDGYTF

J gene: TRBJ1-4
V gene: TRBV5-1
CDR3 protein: CASSLDSEGLFF

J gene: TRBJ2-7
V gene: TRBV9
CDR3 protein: CASSVKAARPEQYF

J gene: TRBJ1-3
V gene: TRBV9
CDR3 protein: CASTPSGLGNTIYF

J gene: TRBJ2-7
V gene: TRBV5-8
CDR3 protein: CASSLTGLAGGEQYF

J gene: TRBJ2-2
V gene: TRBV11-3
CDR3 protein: CASSLEAMVGELFF

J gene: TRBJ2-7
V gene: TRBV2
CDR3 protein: CASRGQAPNSYEQYF

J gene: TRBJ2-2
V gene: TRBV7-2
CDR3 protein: CASSFWTTNTGELFF

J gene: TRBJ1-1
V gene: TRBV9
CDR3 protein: CASSVEGQVLSEAFF